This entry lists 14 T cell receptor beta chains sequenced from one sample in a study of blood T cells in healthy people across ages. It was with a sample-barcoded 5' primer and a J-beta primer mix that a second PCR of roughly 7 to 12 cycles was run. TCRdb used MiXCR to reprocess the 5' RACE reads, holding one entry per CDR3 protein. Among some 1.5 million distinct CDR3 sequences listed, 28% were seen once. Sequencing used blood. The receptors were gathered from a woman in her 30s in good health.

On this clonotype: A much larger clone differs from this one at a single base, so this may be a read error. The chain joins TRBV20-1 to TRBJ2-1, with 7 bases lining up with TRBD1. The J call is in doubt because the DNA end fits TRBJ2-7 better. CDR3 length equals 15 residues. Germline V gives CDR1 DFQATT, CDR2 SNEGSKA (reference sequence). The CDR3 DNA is TGCAGTGCTATGACCACAGGGGTTTACTACAATGAGCAGTACTTC. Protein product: CSAMTTGVYYNEQYF.

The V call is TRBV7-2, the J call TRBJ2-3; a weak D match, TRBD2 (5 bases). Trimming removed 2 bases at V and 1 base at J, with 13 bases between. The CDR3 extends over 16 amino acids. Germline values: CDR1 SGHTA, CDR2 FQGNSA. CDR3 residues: CASSLYLAEGTDTQYF. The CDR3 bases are TGTGCCAGCAGCTTATATCTAGCCGAAGGCACAGATACGCAGTATTTT.

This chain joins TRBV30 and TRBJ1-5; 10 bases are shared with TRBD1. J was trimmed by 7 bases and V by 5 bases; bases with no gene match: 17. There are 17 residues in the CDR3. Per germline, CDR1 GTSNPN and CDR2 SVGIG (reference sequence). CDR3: CAWAAGTGVRGGQPQHF. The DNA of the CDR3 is TGTGCCTGGGCCGCCGGGACAGGGGTAAGGGGCGGACAGCCCCAGCATTTT.

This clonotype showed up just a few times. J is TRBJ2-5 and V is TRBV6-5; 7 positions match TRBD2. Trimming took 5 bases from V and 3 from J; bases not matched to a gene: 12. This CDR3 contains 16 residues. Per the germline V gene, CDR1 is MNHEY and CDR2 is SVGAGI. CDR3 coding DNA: TGTGCCAGCAGTAGTAGGCAGCGGGAATCAAAAGAGACCCAGTACTTC. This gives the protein CASSSRQRESKETQYF.

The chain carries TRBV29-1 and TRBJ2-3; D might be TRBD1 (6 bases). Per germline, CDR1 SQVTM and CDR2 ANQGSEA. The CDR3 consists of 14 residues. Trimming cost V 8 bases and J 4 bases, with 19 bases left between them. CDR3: CSIYATGRADTQYF. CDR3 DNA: TGCAGCATATATGCCACAGGGAGAGCAGATACGCAGTATTTT.

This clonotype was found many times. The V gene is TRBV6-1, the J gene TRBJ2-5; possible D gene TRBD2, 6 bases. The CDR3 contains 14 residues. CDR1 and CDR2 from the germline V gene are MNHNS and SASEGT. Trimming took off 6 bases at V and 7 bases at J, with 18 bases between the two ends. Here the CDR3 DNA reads TGTGCCAGCAGGGAACTACCGGGACTTTCGACCCAGTACTTC. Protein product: CASRELPGLSTQYF.

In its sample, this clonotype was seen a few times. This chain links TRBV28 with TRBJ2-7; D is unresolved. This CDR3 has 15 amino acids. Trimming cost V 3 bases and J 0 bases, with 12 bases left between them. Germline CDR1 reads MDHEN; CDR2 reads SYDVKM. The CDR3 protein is CASSFSVSSSYEQYF. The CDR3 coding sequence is TGTGCCAGCAGTTTTTCAGTCTCGAGCTCCTACGAGCAGTACTTC.

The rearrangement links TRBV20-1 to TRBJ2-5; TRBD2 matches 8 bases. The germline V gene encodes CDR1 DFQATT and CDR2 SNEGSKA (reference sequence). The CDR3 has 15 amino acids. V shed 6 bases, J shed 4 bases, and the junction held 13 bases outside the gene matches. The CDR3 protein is CSALSPGGAGETQYF. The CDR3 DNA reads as TGCAGTGCCCTCTCCCCGGGGGGGGCGGGAGAGACCCAGTACTTC.

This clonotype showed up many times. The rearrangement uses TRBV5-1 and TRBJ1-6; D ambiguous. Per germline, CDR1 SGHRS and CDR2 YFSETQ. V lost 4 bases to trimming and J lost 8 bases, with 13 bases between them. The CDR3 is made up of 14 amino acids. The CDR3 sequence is CASSLSVRDSPLHF. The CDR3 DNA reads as TGCGCCAGCAGCCTCTCCGTTCGGGATTCACCCCTCCACTTT.

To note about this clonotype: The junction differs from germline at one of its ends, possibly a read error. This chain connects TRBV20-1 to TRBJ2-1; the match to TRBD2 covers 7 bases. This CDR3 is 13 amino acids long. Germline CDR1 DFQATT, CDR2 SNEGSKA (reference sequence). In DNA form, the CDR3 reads TGCAGTTCTAGGGCGGGAGTGGAGAATGAGCAGTTCTTC. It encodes CSSRAGVENEQFF.

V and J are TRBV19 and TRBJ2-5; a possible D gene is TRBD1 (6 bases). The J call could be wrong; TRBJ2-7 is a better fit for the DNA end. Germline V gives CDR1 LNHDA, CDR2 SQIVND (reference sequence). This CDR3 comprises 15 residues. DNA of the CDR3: TGTGCCAGTAGTAGGGCCAGGGGTTCCCTCTACGAGCAGTACTTC. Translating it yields CASSRARGSLYEQYF.

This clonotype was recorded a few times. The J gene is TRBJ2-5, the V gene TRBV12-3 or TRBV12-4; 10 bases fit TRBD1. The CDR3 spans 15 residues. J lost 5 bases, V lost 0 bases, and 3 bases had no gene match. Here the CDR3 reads CASSLAGTGAETQYF. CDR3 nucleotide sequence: TGTGCCAGCAGTTTAGCCGGGACAGGGGCGGAGACCCAGTACTTC.

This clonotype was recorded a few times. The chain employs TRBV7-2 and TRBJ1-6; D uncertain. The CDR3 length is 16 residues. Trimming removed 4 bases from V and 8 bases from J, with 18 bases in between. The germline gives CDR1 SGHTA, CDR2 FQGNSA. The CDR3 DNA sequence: TGTGCCAGCAGCTCACCCGGGCGGGCGCCCTATTCACCCCTCCACTTT. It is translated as CASSSPGRAPYSPLHF.

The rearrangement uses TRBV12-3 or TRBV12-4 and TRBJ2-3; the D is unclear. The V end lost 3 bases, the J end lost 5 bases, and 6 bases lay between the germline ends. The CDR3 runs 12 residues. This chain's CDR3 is CASSFLEDTQYF. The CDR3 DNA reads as TGTGCCAGCAGTTTTTTAGAAGATACGCAGTATTTT.